The 17 T cell receptor beta chains presented below share a single source sample, sequenced in a study of blood T cell repertoires in COVID-19. Clones were read by immunoSEQ multiplex PCR, and TCRdb kept only the in-frame ones, dropping some. The data contain 130,000 or so clones, approximately 88% of them singletons. Sample: peripheral blood. The origin of the receptors is a man between 60 and 70 years old with acute or convalescent COVID-19.

The V and J genes are TRBV5-4 and TRBJ1-2; 11 bases line up with TRBD1. CDR1 and CDR2 (germline): SGHNT, YYREEE (reference sequence). J gave up 6 bases and V 2 bases, and 3 bases lay outside the gene matches. The length of the CDR3 is 14 residues. CDR3 amino acids: CASSFGQGANGYTF. The CDR3 DNA follows: TGTGCCAGCAGCTTCGGACAGGGGGCAAATGGCTACACCTTC. The entire variable domain, with the rest obtained from reference TRBV5-4 and TRBJ1-2, is as follows: ETGVTQSPTHLIKTRGQQVTLRCSSQSGHNTVSWYQQALGQGPQFIFQYYREEENGRGNFPPRFSGLQFPNYSSELNVNALELDDSALYLCASSFGQGANGYTFGSGTRLTVV.

The genes are TRBV24-1 and TRBJ1-5, with 11 bases lining up with TRBD1. The CDR3 totals 19 residues. The germline gives CDR1 KGHDR, CDR2 SFDVKD. J gave up 0 bases and V 5 bases, and 11 bases lay outside the gene matches. CDR3 DNA: TGTGCCACCAGTGGGACCTCGGGACAGGGGGGGGATAGCAATCAGCCCCAGCATTTT. This encodes CATSGTSGQGGDSNQPQHF.

The chain couples TRBV7-7 to TRBJ2-5; tentative D call: TRBD1 (6 bases). Trimming removed 5 bases from V and 5 bases from J, with 18 bases in between. CDR3 length: 15 residues. Germline-derived CDR1 and CDR2 are SSHAT and FNYEAQ (reference sequence). CDR3 loop: CASSPRQARVETQYF. CDR3 DNA: TGTGCCAGCAGCCCTAGACAGGCCCGCGTGGAGACCCAGTACTTC.

This rearrangement joins TRBV7-9 to TRBJ2-2, with TRBD1 identical over 9 bases. The CDR3 contains 15 residues. Germline V gene sequence: CDR1 SEHNR, CDR2 FQNEAQ (reference sequence). Trimming at V came to 6 bases and at J to 6 bases, leaving 8 bases not matched to a gene. The CDR3 DNA sequence: TGTGCCAGCAGTCCAGGGACAGGGTCCCCCGGGGAGCTGTTTTTT. Its translation: CASSPGTGSPGELFF.

The chain uses TRBV27 and TRBJ2-2; D ambiguous. Trimming took off 6 bases at V and 8 bases at J, with 13 bases between the two ends. Germline CDR1 is MNHEY and CDR2 is SMNVEV (reference sequence). The CDR3 is 13 amino acids. The CDR3 loop reads CASSYPHKGELFF. The CDR3 coding sequence is TGTGCCAGCAGCTACCCCCATAAAGGGGAGCTGTTTTTT.

The V and J genes are TRBV15 and TRBJ1-2, with TRBD1 identical over 9 bases. Trimming cost V 3 bases and J 8 bases; bases outside gene matches: 7. CDR1 and CDR2 (germline): LNHNV, YYDKDF (reference sequence). This CDR3 spans 14 amino acids. The CDR3 DNA reads as TGTGCCACCAGCAGGACAGGGGGAGGACGCGGCTACACCTTC. This sequence encodes CATSRTGGGRGYTF.

The genes are TRBV7-6 and TRBJ2-2; the match to TRBD2 covers 8 bases. This CDR3 is 16 amino acids long. Germline CDR1 is SGHVS and CDR2 is FNYEAQ. The J segment lost 4 bases and the V segment lost 1 base, leaving 5 bases of the junction unmatched. The CDR3 DNA follows: TGTGCCAGCAGCTTAGGGGCGGGGGGAACCACCGGGGAGCTGTTTTTT. Protein product: CASSLGAGGTTGELFF.

This chain links TRBV9 with TRBJ2-3, with D uncertain. With 0 bases removed from V and 5 bases from J, the gap between germline ends came to 7 bases. This CDR3 is built from 13 residues. Germline-derived CDR1 and CDR2 are SGDLS and YYNGEE. The CDR3 protein is CASSVVSLDTQYF. In nucleotides, the CDR3 is TGTGCCAGCAGCGTAGTAAGCCTAGATACGCAGTATTTT.

The chain uses TRBV12-5 and TRBJ2-5; 8 nucleotides match TRBD2. This CDR3 has 15 amino acids. CDR1 and CDR2 (germline): LGHNT, FRNRAP. Trimming at V came to 1 base and at J to 2 bases, leaving 3 bases not matched to a gene. CDR3 sequence reads: CASGLGTSQQETQYF. CDR3 in DNA: TGTGCTAGTGGTTTGGGGACTAGCCAACAAGAGACCCAGTACTTC.

The chain is built from TRBV29-1 and TRBJ1-2, with D maybe TRBD1 (5 bases). The CDR3 has 14 amino acids. Trimming cost V 1 base and J 4 bases, with 13 bases left between them. Germline V gene sequence: CDR1 SQVTM, CDR2 ANQGSEA. The CDR3 spells CSVEVGGMSYGYTF. The CDR3 DNA reads as TGCAGCGTTGAAGTGGGGGGAATGTCCTATGGCTACACCTTC.

The chain carries TRBV12-3 or TRBV12-4 and TRBJ1-2; D is ambiguous. The CDR3 runs 12 residues. V lost 6 bases to trimming and J lost 14 bases, with 19 bases between them. The CDR3: CASSTSSTAGTF. For the CDR3, the DNA is TGTGCCAGCAGCACCTCTTCCACGGCGGGTACCTTC.

This clone appeared once. The V call is TRBV18, the J call TRBJ2-2, with 13 bases identical to TRBD2. Trimming removed 3 bases from V and 0 bases from J; junction bases left unmatched: 4. The length of the CDR3 is 18 residues. Germline loops: CDR1 KGHSH, CDR2 LQKENI. CDR3 residues: CASSPLGLAGPNTGELFF. CDR3 coding DNA: TGTGCCAGCTCACCCCTGGGACTAGCGGGGCCGAACACCGGGGAGCTGTTTTTT.

This chain links TRBV7-2 with TRBJ2-5, with D unresolved. CDR3 size: 16 residues. In germline, CDR1 is SGHTA, CDR2 FQGNSA. V lost 2 bases to trimming and J lost 2 bases, with 15 bases between them. DNA of the CDR3: TGTGCCAGCAGCTTAAGTAGTATTGTCGAACAAGAGACCCAGTACTTC. Its translation is CASSLSSIVEQETQYF. Together with reference TRBV7-2 and TRBJ2-5, the CDR3 gives the full variable domain: GAGVSQSPSNKVTEKGKDVELRCDPISGHTALYWYRQSLGQGLEFLIYFQGNSAPDKSGLPSDRFSAERTGGSVSTLTIQRTQQEDSAVYLCASSLSSIVEQETQYFGPGTRLLVL.

The chain has TRBV3-1 (or the pseudogene TRBV3-2) and TRBJ1-2; D call uncertain. The V end was cut by 4 bases, the J end by 1 base, with 13 bases between. The germline CDR1 and CDR2 sequences are LGHDT and YNNKEL (reference sequence). This CDR3 region has 15 residues. The chain's CDR3 is CASSRNSLRNYGYTF. As DNA, the CDR3 is TGTGCCAGCAGCCGTAACAGTCTCCGTAACTATGGCTACACCTTC.

The genes are TRBV18 and TRBJ2-5, with D possibly being TRBD2 (6 bases). CDR3 length: 15 amino acids. Germline V gives CDR1 KGHSH, CDR2 LQKENI. With 1 base removed from V and 2 bases from J, the gap between germline ends came to 11 bases. The CDR3 sequence is CASSPRWGVQETQYF. The DNA of the CDR3 is TGTGCCAGCTCACCACGATGGGGGGTACAAGAGACCCAGTACTTC.

The rearrangement uses TRBV5-1 and TRBJ2-7; 7 bases are a match to TRBD1. The CDR3 covers 15 residues. Trimming removed 3 bases from V and 4 bases from J; junction bases left unmatched: 10. The V gene's germline CDR1 is SGHRS and CDR2 YFSETQ. Here the CDR3 DNA reads TGCGCCAGCAGCTCGACAGGGACGATCAGGTACGAGCAGTACTTC. This codes for CASSSTGTIRYEQYF.

CDR3 in DNA: TGTGCCAGCAGCTTAATATTCTCAACCGGGGAGCAGTACTTC. Encoded protein: CASSLIFSTGEQYF. The chain employs TRBV7-2 and TRBJ2-7; no reliable D call. In germline, CDR1 is SGHTA, CDR2 FQGNSA. This CDR3 has 14 amino acids. Deletions cut 2 bases from V and 7 bases from J, with 15 bases between.